This is a list of T cell receptor beta chains from one sample in a study of human T cells and chemical hapten exposure. TCRdb fed the RACE reads into MiXCR, producing one record per CDR3 protein. The table includes 130,000 or so distinct CDR3 sequences, around 8.3% detected once. What was sequenced was whole blood. The receptors stem from a male donor in good health. Some clones in this sample may be carry-over from other donors' samples. Each CDR3 is given with its conserved first and last residue. Fields, in order: J gene, clone size, V gene, D gene, CDR3 DNA, CDR3 protein. The D gene is left open where the match is weak. The size field is filled for only some rows; it gives once, few, many or a size class.

TRBJ2-1 few TRBV4-1 . TGCGCCAGCAGCCAAGAAGGAGACAGGAACAATGAGCAGTTCTTC CASSQEGDRNNEQFF
TRBJ1-1 . TRBV10-3 . TGTGCCATCAGTGAGTCGTCCGGCCTCCGGAACACTGAAGCTTTCTTT CAISESSGLRNTEAFF
TRBJ1-5 . TRBV14 . TGTGCCAGCAGCCAAGGGCAGGGGAGAGGACAGCCCCAGCATTTT CASSQGQGRGQPQHF
TRBJ2-2 . TRBV29-1 TRBD1 TGCAGCGGACAAATGACAGGGGCCGGGGAGCTGTTTTTT CSGQMTGAGELFF
TRBJ2-1 . TRBV5-1 . TGCGCCAGCAGCTCCCTAGACAATGAGCAGTTCTTC CASSSLDNEQFF
TRBJ2-1 few TRBV6-6 TRBD1 TGTGCCAGCAGTTACTCTAGTGAAGGGGGCCCCAATGAGCAGTTCTTC CASSYSSEGGPNEQFF
TRBJ1-1 many TRBV7-6 . TGTGCCAGCAGCTTAGCTGGAGCAATGAACACTGAAGCTTTCTTT CASSLAGAMNTEAFF
TRBJ2-3 . TRBV20-1 . TGCAGTGCTGTAGCAGAGGAAGCAGATACGCAGTATTTT CSAVAEEADTQYF
TRBJ2-5 few TRBV7-3 . TGTGCCAGCAGCTCGACCACCGGGGAGACCCAGTACTTC CASSSTTGETQYF
TRBJ1-5 many TRBV7-8 TRBD1 TGTGCCAGCAGCTCCCGGACAGGGGGCCGATATAGCAATCAGCCCCAGCATTTT CASSSRTGGRYSNQPQHF
TRBJ2-1 . TRBV12-3/TRBV12-4 . TGTGCCAGCAGTTTGAAGGGTTTCAGCTCCTACAATGAGCAGTTCTTC CASSLKGFSSYNEQFF
TRBJ1-1 many TRBV6-5 TRBD1 TGTGCCAGCAGCTCCAAAGACAGGGGGCTAAGGCCTGAAGCTTTCTTT CASSSKDRGLRPEAFF
TRBJ2-2 . TRBV10-3 . TGTGCCATCAGTGAGTCGAGTGGAAAGAAAAACACCGGGGAGCTGTTTTTT CAISESSGKKNTGELFF
TRBJ2-5 few TRBV27 . TGTGCCAGCAGTTTATCGATCTCGCTAGGTCGAGAGACCCAGTACTTC CASSLSISLGRETQYF
TRBJ2-3 . TRBV10-3 TRBD1 TGTGCCATCAGAGGAACCGACAGGGGGACGACAGATACGCAGTATTTT CAIRGTDRGTTDTQYF
TRBJ2-2 . TRBV6-5 . TGTGCCAGCAGCCCCCGGGCGGCGAACACCGGGGAGCTGTTTTTT CASSPRAANTGELFF
TRBJ2-1 . TRBV6-5 TRBD1 TGTGCCATTCGGGACAGGGGAAGGGGCAATGAGCAGTTCTTC CAIRDRGRGNEQFF
TRBJ2-3 . TRBV4-2 TRBD2 TGTGCCAGCAGCCAGGAACTAGCGGGGGCAGATACGCAGTATTTT CASSQELAGADTQYF
TRBJ1-5 few TRBV6-2/TRBV6-3 TRBD1 TGTGCCAGCAGTTACCCGGGGACAGTTTCGAATCAGCCCCAGCATTTT CASSYPGTVSNQPQHF
TRBJ2-3 few TRBV14 TRBD2 TGTGCCAGCAGCCAAGATCGCGGGAGGGCCAGCACAGATACGCAGTATTTT CASSQDRGRASTDTQYF
TRBJ2-7 . TRBV19 TRBD1 TGTGCCAGTAGTATCACCGGGACAGGGGAGCAGTACTTC CASSITGTGEQYF
TRBJ2-6 . TRBV7-2 . TGTGCCAGCAGCTTAGGACTTTCTGGGGCCAACGTCCTGACTTTC CASSLGLSGANVLTF
TRBJ1-1 few TRBV27 TRBD1 TGTGCCAGCAGTTTAAGGGAGTCTGTGGCAGGGGGGATTGACACTGAAGCTTTCTTT CASSLRESVAGGIDTEAFF
TRBJ2-2 . TRBV4-3 TRBD2 TGCGCCAGCAGCCATGCCATAGCGGGGGGGCCAGTCGGGGAGCTGTTTTTT CASSHAIAGGPVGELFF